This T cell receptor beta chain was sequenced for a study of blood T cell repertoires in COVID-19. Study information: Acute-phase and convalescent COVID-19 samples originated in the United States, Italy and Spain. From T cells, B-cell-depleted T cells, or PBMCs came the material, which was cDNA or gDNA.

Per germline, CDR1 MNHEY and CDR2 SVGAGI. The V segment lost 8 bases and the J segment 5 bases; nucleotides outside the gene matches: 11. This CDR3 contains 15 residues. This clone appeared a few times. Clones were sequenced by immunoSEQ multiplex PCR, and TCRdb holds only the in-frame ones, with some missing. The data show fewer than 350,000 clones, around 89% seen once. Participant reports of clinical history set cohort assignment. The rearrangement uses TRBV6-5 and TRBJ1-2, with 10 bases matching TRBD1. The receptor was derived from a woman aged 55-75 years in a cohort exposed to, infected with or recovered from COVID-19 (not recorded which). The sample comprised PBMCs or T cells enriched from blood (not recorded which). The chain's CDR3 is CASRAADRGEYGYTF. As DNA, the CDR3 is TGTGCCAGCCGGGCGGCGGACAGGGGGGAGTATGGCTACACCTTC.